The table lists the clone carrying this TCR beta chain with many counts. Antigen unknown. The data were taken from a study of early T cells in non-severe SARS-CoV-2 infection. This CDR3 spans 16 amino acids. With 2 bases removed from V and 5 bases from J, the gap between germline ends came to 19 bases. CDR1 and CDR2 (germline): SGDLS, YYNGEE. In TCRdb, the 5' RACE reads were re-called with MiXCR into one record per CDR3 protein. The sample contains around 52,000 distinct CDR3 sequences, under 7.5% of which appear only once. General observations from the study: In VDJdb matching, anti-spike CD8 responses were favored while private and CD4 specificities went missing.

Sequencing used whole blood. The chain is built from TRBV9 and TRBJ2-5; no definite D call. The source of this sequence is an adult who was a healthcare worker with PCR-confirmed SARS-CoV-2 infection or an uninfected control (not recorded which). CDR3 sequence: CASSVNNGLAQETQYF. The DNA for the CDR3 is TGTGCCAGCAGCGTCAACAATGGGCTCGCCCAGGAGACCCAGTACTTC.